This is a list of T cell receptor beta chains from one sample in a study of cytomegalovirus exposure and HLA in healthy donors. The table came from immunoSEQ multiplex PCR; TCRdb's copy has only in-frame clones and leaves some out. The sample records tens of thousands of clones, roughly two thirds being singletons. Material: PBMCs. The receptors derive from a man between 60 and 70 years old in good health and CMV-seropositive. The CDR3 runs from the conserved cysteine through the conserved F or W. The order of the fields is D gene, J gene, V gene, clone size, CDR3 DNA, CDR3 protein. D genes are given only for firm matches. For some rows the clone size is stated as once, few or many, or as a class when expanded; others skip it.

- | TRBJ2-5 | TRBV19 | - | TGTGCCAGTAGTATAGCGGGGAGCAAAGGGGAGACCCAGTACTTC | CASSIAGSKGETQYF
- | TRBJ2-7 | TRBV4-3 | - | TGCGCCAGCAGCCGCTCTTGGACAGTTTCTTCTAGCTCCTACGAGCAGTACTTC | CASSRSWTVSSSSYEQYF
TRBD2 | TRBJ2-7 | TRBV9 | - | TGTGCCAGCAGCCCTACCGGGACTAGTCTTTACGAGCAGTACTTC | CASSPTGTSLYEQYF
TRBD1 | TRBJ1-5 | TRBV7-2 | once | TGTGCCAGCAGGTCCGGACAGGGAAGCAATCAGCCCCAGCATTTT | CASRSGQGSNQPQHF
- | TRBJ2-2 | TRBV5-6 | - | TGTGCCAGCAGCTTGGCCCATTACAGAGAGGGCGGGGAGCTGTTTTTT | CASSLAHYREGGELFF
- | TRBJ2-5 | TRBV5-4 | few | TGTGCCAGCAGCTTGGCTCTAGCGCGCTTTTCTCAAGAGACCCAGTACTTC | CASSLALARFSQETQYF
TRBD1 | TRBJ1-1 | TRBV4-3 | - | TGCGCCAGCAGCCCGTATGGACAGGGGGCTATTGAAGCTTTCTTT | CASSPYGQGAIEAFF
TRBD2 | TRBJ2-1 | TRBV6-5 | few | TGTGCCAGCACGGGAGGGCTGCCCAATGAGCAGTTCTTC | CASTGGLPNEQFF
- | TRBJ1-5 | TRBV19 | - | TGTGCCAGTACAGTGAAAGCACCTGGGCGGCCCCAGCATTTT | CASTVKAPGRPQHF
- | TRBJ2-1 | TRBV2 | - | TGTGCCAGCAAAGTCGGTGTGGCAGTTCCTACTATTGAGTTCTTC | CASKVGVAVPTIEFF
- | TRBJ1-2 | TRBV7-3 | - | TGTGCCAGCAGCTTCTTCCTCGACACCTCCCAGAACTATGGCTACACCTTC | CASSFFLDTSQNYGYTF
TRBD1 | TRBJ1-4 | TRBV19 | - | TGTGCCAGTAGCAAACAGGGGGCGGATAATGAAAAACTGTTTTTT | CASSKQGADNEKLFF
TRBD1 | TRBJ2-5 | TRBV2 | - | TGTGCCACCAGGGACAGGGCTCAAGAGACCCAGTACTTC | CATRDRAQETQYF
- | TRBJ2-2 | TRBV7-2 | - | TGTGCCAGCAGCTTAACCCGGACTCAGAGTTACACCGGGGAGCTGTTTTTT | CASSLTRTQSYTGELFF
- | TRBJ2-5 | TRBV5-1 | few | TGCGCCAGCAGCTTGACAGCCCGGTCGGCCCAAGAGACCCAGTACTTC | CASSLTARSAQETQYF
TRBD2 | TRBJ2-5 | TRBV11-3 | few | TGTGCCAGCAGCCAGGGGATAGCGGGAGCCGGAGAGACCCAGTACTTC | CASSQGIAGAGETQYF
- | TRBJ2-1 | TRBV13 | - | TGTGCCAGCAGCCTGTCGACAGACCTTGGCTACAATGAGCAGTTCTTC | CASSLSTDLGYNEQFF
TRBD2 | TRBJ2-7 | TRBV6-1 | - | TGTGCCAGCAGGAAGGTAGCGGGGTACGAGCAGTACTTC | CASRKVAGYEQYF
- | TRBJ2-7 | TRBV30 | - | TGTGCCTGGAGTGTGGACAGCGGGGTGTACGAGCAGTACTTC | CAWSVDSGVYEQYF
- | TRBJ2-5 | TRBV5-1 | few | TGCGCCAGCAGGACCGGGTCCCAAGAGACCCAGTACTTC | CASRTGSQETQYF
- | TRBJ1-2 | TRBV27 | - | TGTGCCAGCTTCTCTAACGGAGGGATGGATCTCTATGGCTACACCTTC | CASFSNGGMDLYGYTF
- | TRBJ1-1 | TRBV6-6 | - | TGTGCCAGCAGTGAGGGCACCGGGACTGAAGCTTTCTTT | CASSEGTGTEAFF
- | TRBJ2-6 | TRBV18 | - | TGTGCCAGCTCACCAGTCGGTAGCTCTGGGGCCAACGTCCTGACTTTC | CASSPVGSSGANVLTF
TRBD1 | TRBJ2-2 | TRBV5-5 | - | TGTGCCAGCACCATATCGGCAGGGGGCGTCGCCGGGGAGCTGTTTTTT | CASTISAGGVAGELFF
- | TRBJ2-2 | TRBV19 | - | TGTGCCAGTAGTGTCGGTCCCACCGGGGAGCTGTTTTTT | CASSVGPTGELFF
TRBD1 | TRBJ1-2 | TRBV2 | - | TGTGCCGGCCAGGGACAGGGGAGCTATGGCTACACCTTC | CAGQGQGSYGYTF
TRBD2 | TRBJ2-3 | TRBV29-1 | - | TGCAGCATTAGTTCAGGGGATCTAGCGGGAACAGATACGCAGTATTTT | CSISSGDLAGTDTQYF
- | TRBJ2-3 | TRBV6-6 | - | TGTGCCAGCAGATCGGGGGGCACAGATACGCAGTATTTT | CASRSGGTDTQYF
- | TRBJ1-5 | TRBV6-1 | few | TGTGCCAGCAGTGAAGAAGCGGGCCCCTGGCCCCAGCATTTT | CASSEEAGPWPQHF
- | TRBJ2-7 | TRBV7-2 | - | TGTGCCAGCAGCTATAGCGGCTTCTACGAGCAGTACTTC | CASSYSGFYEQYF
- | TRBJ2-1 | TRBV2 | - | TGTGCCAGCAGTGTACGTGGAGCCTACAATGAGCAGTTCTTC | CASSVRGAYNEQFF
TRBD2 | TRBJ2-7 | TRBV29-1 | - | TGCAGCGTTCTAGCGGAAACCTACGAGCAGTACTTC | CSVLAETYEQYF
- | TRBJ1-5 | TRBV11-2 | - | TGTGCCAGCAGCTCCAATAGCAATCAGCCCCAGCATTTT | CASSSNSNQPQHF
- | TRBJ2-2 | TRBV11-2 | - | TGTGCCAGCAGCGCATACGGTCGATCGAACACCGGGGAGCTGTTTTTT | CASSAYGRSNTGELFF
- | TRBJ2-2 | TRBV9 | few | TGTGCCAGCAGCGTAGGGGGGCTTTCGGGGACCGGGGAGCTGTTTTTT | CASSVGGLSGTGELFF
- | TRBJ2-7 | TRBV5-1 | few | TGCGCCAGCAGCCTACTACACGAGCAGTACTTC | CASSLLHEQYF
- | TRBJ1-4 | TRBV6-5 | - | TGTGCCACAGGACAGCAGCCTAATGAAAAACTGTTTTTT | CATGQQPNEKLFF
- | TRBJ1-5 | TRBV28 | - | TGTGCCATAGAGGCCCTTTTGAGAAATCAGCCCCAGCATTTT | CAIEALLRNQPQHF
TRBD1 | TRBJ1-2 | TRBV10-2 | - | TGCGCCACCCAGGGACAGGGGGAGAGGCCCCACTATGGCTACACCTTC | CATQGQGERPHYGYTF
- | TRBJ2-2 | TRBV7-2 | - | TGTGCCAGCAGCTTAAACGCAGGCGGGGAGCTGTTTTTT | CASSLNAGGELFF
- | TRBJ1-5 | TRBV5-1 | once | TGCGCCAGCAGCTTGAATGGTGGAGAGTATCAGCCCCAGCATTTT | CASSLNGGEYQPQHF
- | TRBJ1-3 | TRBV4-1 | - | TGCGCCAGCAGCCAACAGGGCCCTGGAAACACCATATATTTT | CASSQQGPGNTIYF
TRBD1 | TRBJ1-4 | TRBV5-6 | once | TGTGCCAGCAGCTCGACAGGGGGCCCCCTTATGTTTTTT | CASSSTGGPLMFF
- | TRBJ2-7 | TRBV5-1 | few | TGCGCCAGCAGCTTGGAAGGGGGGGTCGAGCAGTACTTC | CASSLEGGVEQYF
TRBD2 | TRBJ2-5 | TRBV6-1 | - | TGTGCCAGTGAGCGGGGGGCCTCACAAGAGACCCAGTACTTC | CASERGASQETQYF
TRBD1 | TRBJ2-7 | TRBV14 | once | TGTGCCAGCAGCCTACAGGGGGTCGACTACGAGCAGTACTTC | CASSLQGVDYEQYF
- | TRBJ1-5 | TRBV6-6 | - | TGTGCCAGCAGTGGGAGGGGGATTCAGCCCCAGCATTTT | CASSGRGIQPQHF
- | TRBJ2-5 | TRBV5-5 | - | TGTGCCAGCAGCTTGGTGGGGTCAGTGAGGGAGAAGACCCAGTACTTC | CASSLVGSVREKTQYF
- | TRBJ1-3 | TRBV11-3 | - | TGTGCCAGCAGCGGGGGCAAAGGAAACACCATATATTTT | CASSGGKGNTIYF
- | TRBJ2-2 | TRBV7-9 | - | TGTGCCAGCAGCTTAGGAGGTCTCGACACCGGGGAGCTGTTTTTT | CASSLGGLDTGELFF
- | TRBJ1-2 | TRBV28 | - | TGTGCCAGCAGCCTCGACAGGACCTATAACTATGGCTACACCTTC | CASSLDRTYNYGYTF
TRBD1 | TRBJ1-3 | TRBV7-9 | once | TGTGCCAGCAGCCCTTGGACAGGGGGAACAAGTTCCTCTGGAAACACCATATATTTT | CASSPWTGGTSSSGNTIYF
TRBD1 | TRBJ2-7 | TRBV7-6 | - | TGTGCCAGCAGCCCAACCTCAACAGGGGGCGAGCAGTACTTC | CASSPTSTGGEQYF
TRBD2 | TRBJ2-7 | TRBV7-9 | - | TGTGCCAGCAGCGGCTGGGGGGGGGCCTACGAGCAGTACTTC | CASSGWGGAYEQYF
- | TRBJ2-2 | TRBV5-1 | - | TGCGCCAGCAGCAAACTTCCGGGTAACACCGGGGAGCTGTTTTTT | CASSKLPGNTGELFF
- | TRBJ1-2 | TRBV30 | once | TGTGCCTGGAGTGTACCAACAGGGAAAGGGTATGGCTACACCTTC | CAWSVPTGKGYGYTF
- | TRBJ2-1 | TRBV6-1 | - | TGTGCCAGCATGAGTGGGGGCCCTTACAATGAGCAGTTCTTC | CASMSGGPYNEQFF
TRBD1 | TRBJ2-7 | TRBV7-2 | - | TGTGCCAGCAGCTGGACAGGGGGCACCTACGAGCAGTACTTC | CASSWTGGTYEQYF
- | TRBJ2-7 | TRBV6-1 | - | TGTGCCACCTCCCCTGGGGGGAGGCACGAGCAGTACTTC | CATSPGGRHEQYF